Each of the 6 T cell receptor beta chains below was sequenced from the same sample in a study of technical replicates of blood from several donors. Some clones are missing from TCRdb's copy, which holds only in-frame ones; the method was immunoSEQ multiplex PCR. The table lists about 16,000 clones, roughly 89% of them singletons, with roughly 12% in the top ten. Sequenced sample: PBMCs. Receptors were obtained from a human donor in good health.

The rearrangement uses TRBV19 and TRBJ2-1; TRBD2 might be the D (7 bases). The CDR3 consists of 13 residues. Trimming cost V 5 bases and J 9 bases, with 14 bases left between them. The germline V gene has CDR1 LNHDA and CDR2 SQIVND (reference sequence). The CDR3 bases are TGTGCCAGTAGTCTAAACAGGGAGGGTGAGCAGTTCTTC. Amino acids: CASSLNREGEQFF.

As regards this clone: A read error may account for a junction end that differs from germline. The chain uses TRBV18 and TRBJ2-7; D is perhaps TRBD2 (6 bases). This CDR3 is built from 12 residues. Germline V gene lookup returns CDR1 KGHSH and CDR2 LQKENI. The CDR3 loop reads CASSPLGTVMYF. In DNA, the CDR3 is TGTGCCAGCTCTCCACTCGGGACTGTGATGTACTTC.

The V gene is TRBV6-6, the J gene TRBJ1-5, with 11 bases lining up with TRBD1. V trimming: 5 bases; J trimming: 4 bases; junction bases outside the gene matches: 4. Germline CDR1 MNHNY, CDR2 SVGAGI (reference sequence). The CDR3 has 15 amino acids. DNA for the CDR3: TGTGCCAGCAGTGGACAGGGGGCAGGGAATCAGCCCCAGCATTTT. It yields the protein CASSGQGAGNQPQHF.

This chain's CDR3 is CASSFGRSNQPQHF. CDR3 coding DNA: TGTGCCAGCAGTTTTGGCAGGTCCAATCAGCCCCAGCATTTT. The chain joins TRBV6-6 to TRBJ1-5; no clear D gene. Trimming cost V 4 bases and J 3 bases, with 10 bases left between them. Germline CDR1 and CDR2: MNHNY and SVGAGI (reference sequence). CDR3 length: 14 amino acids.

The chain combines TRBV13 with TRBJ1-1; D possibly corresponds to TRBD1 (6 bases). The V and J ends lost 0 bases and 5 bases respectively, with 19 bases between them. The CDR3 extends over 17 amino acids. The germline CDR1 and CDR2 sequences are PRHDT and FYEKMQ (reference sequence). The CDR3 loop reads CASSLGVGAGVGTEAFF. The CDR3 region has the DNA TGTGCCAGCAGCTTAGGCGTGGGGGCCGGCGTGGGGACTGAAGCTTTCTTT.

The rearrangement links TRBV19 to TRBJ1-2; 9 bases line up with TRBD1. The ends lost 7 bases at V and 0 bases at J; junction bases unmatched: 9. Germline-derived CDR1 and CDR2 are LNHDA and SQIVND (reference sequence). The CDR3 runs 16 residues. The CDR3 DNA follows: TGTGCCAGTACCGGGGGACAGGGCGCTGCTAACTATGGCTACACCTTC. Amino acids: CASTGGQGAANYGYTF. Using reference TRBV19 and TRBJ1-2 for the parts outside the CDR3, the full variable domain is DGGITQSPKYLFRKEGQNVTLSCEQNLNHDAMYWYRQDPGQGLRLIYYSQIVNDFQKGDIAEGYSVSREKKESFPLTVTSAQKNPTAFYLCASTGGQGAANYGYTFGSGTRLTVV.